This TCR beta chain was documented in a study of blood T cell repertoires in COVID-19. Study as a whole: COVID-19 samples collected from the United States, Italy and Spain covered acute and convalescent phases. T cells, B-cell-depleted T cells, or PBMCs supplied cDNA or gDNA.

This CDR3 has 13 residues. Trimming pared 1 base from V and 9 bases from J, leaving 10 bases between. Germline lookup yields CDR1 MNHEY and CDR2 SVGAGI. Methods used by the authors: Amplifying reference gene primers gave estimates of nucleated cell counts. The protocol was immunoSEQ multiplex PCR, while the TCRdb copy is restricted to in-frame clones and leaves out a portion. The DNA was the basis for D and trimming; V, J and clone size are from that table. The sample consists of 150,000 to 200,000 clones, around nine tenths of them appearing once. V and J are TRBV6-5 and TRBJ1-5; maybe TRBD1 (5 bases). The TCR originated in a human donor in a cohort sampled during active COVID-19. The sequenced sample consisted of peripheral blood. The CDR3 DNA reads as TGTGCCAGCAGTTACTACAGGTCTGGGCCCCAGCATTTT. It encodes CASSYYRSGPQHF.